The rows below give T cell receptor beta chains drawn from one sample of a study of T cells of healthy individuals. Each CDR3 protein gets one entry after TCRdb re-called the 5' RACE reads with MiXCR. The repertoire holds around 53,000 distinct CDR3 sequences, with about 15% as singletons. Every receptor here comes from a human donor in good health. The CDR3 runs from the conserved cysteine through the conserved F or W. D genes are given only for firm matches. Rows give clone size only sometimes, using once, few, many, or a class for an expanded clone.

j_gene: TRBJ2-7; d_gene: TRBD2; v_gene: TRBV20-1; abundance: few; CDR3aa: CSARTSGRINSYEQYF; CDR3nt: TGCAGTGCTCGGACTAGCGGGAGAATAAACTCCTACGAGCAGTACTTC
j_gene: TRBJ1-5; d_gene: -; v_gene: TRBV29-1; abundance: few; CDR3aa: CSVARDGRQPQHF; CDR3nt: TGCAGCGTTGCCAGGGATGGACGGCAGCCCCAGCATTTT
j_gene: TRBJ1-2; d_gene: -; v_gene: TRBV5-1; abundance: -; CDR3aa: CASSLDGETYGYTF; CDR3nt: TGCGCCAGCAGCTTGGACGGCGAGACCTATGGCTACACCTTC
j_gene: TRBJ2-7; d_gene: TRBD2; v_gene: TRBV27; abundance: many; CDR3aa: CASSLSRGGTYEQYF; CDR3nt: TGTGCCAGCAGTTTATCGCGGGGGGGAACCTACGAGCAGTACTTC
j_gene: TRBJ1-5; d_gene: -; v_gene: TRBV9; abundance: -; CDR3aa: CASSADPYSNQPQHF; CDR3nt: TGTGCCAGCAGCGCAGACCCTTATAGCAATCAGCCCCAGCATTTT
j_gene: TRBJ2-1; d_gene: -; v_gene: TRBV5-1; abundance: -; CDR3aa: CASSPPDIYNEQFF; CDR3nt: TGCGCCAGCAGCCCCCCGGACATATACAATGAGCAGTTCTTC
j_gene: TRBJ2-1; d_gene: -; v_gene: TRBV30; abundance: -; CDR3aa: CASELTRDLYNEQFF; CDR3nt: TGTGCCTCCGAACTTACCCGGGACCTCTACAATGAGCAGTTCTTC
j_gene: TRBJ1-1; d_gene: TRBD1; v_gene: TRBV6-5; abundance: many; CDR3aa: CASSRQGTEAFF; CDR3nt: TGTGCCAGCAGCAGACAGGGGACTGAAGCTTTCTTT
j_gene: TRBJ1-5; d_gene: -; v_gene: TRBV5-5; abundance: few; CDR3aa: CASSRGGENQPQHF; CDR3nt: TGTGCCAGCAGCCGGGGGGGTGAGAATCAGCCCCAGCATTTT
j_gene: TRBJ1-2; d_gene: -; v_gene: TRBV7-2; abundance: few; CDR3aa: CASSPDYLYGYTF; CDR3nt: TGTGCCAGCAGCCCCGACTATCTTTATGGCTACACCTTC
j_gene: TRBJ2-5; d_gene: -; v_gene: TRBV5-6; abundance: many; CDR3aa: CASSSQETQYF; CDR3nt: TGTGCCAGCAGCTCGCAAGAGACCCAGTACTTC
j_gene: TRBJ1-5; d_gene: -; v_gene: TRBV18; abundance: many; CDR3aa: CASSPADLPSEPQHF; CDR3nt: TGTGCCAGCTCACCCGCGGATTTGCCCTCCGAGCCCCAGCATTTT
j_gene: TRBJ1-2; d_gene: -; v_gene: TRBV19; abundance: many; CDR3aa: CASSKDSSVGYTF; CDR3nt: TGTGCCAGTAGTAAGGATTCGTCGGTTGGCTACACCTTC
j_gene: TRBJ1-1; d_gene: TRBD1; v_gene: TRBV5-6; abundance: many; CDR3aa: CASSYLNRGRNTEAFF; CDR3nt: TGTGCCAGCAGTTACCTGAACAGGGGCAGGAACACTGAAGCTTTCTTT
j_gene: TRBJ2-3; d_gene: TRBD1; v_gene: TRBV25-1; abundance: -; CDR3aa: CASSESGGRDTQYF; CDR3nt: TGTGCCAGCAGTGAATCAGGGGGCAGAGATACGCAGTATTTT
j_gene: TRBJ2-3; d_gene: TRBD2; v_gene: TRBV12-5; abundance: few; CDR3aa: CASGASGGSTDTQYF; CDR3nt: TGTGCTAGTGGGGCGAGCGGGGGAAGCACAGATACGCAGTATTTT
j_gene: TRBJ1-4; d_gene: -; v_gene: TRBV7-2; abundance: -; CDR3aa: CASSSMTDNEKLFF; CDR3nt: TGTGCCAGCAGCTCCATGACGGATAATGAAAAACTGTTTTTT
j_gene: TRBJ1-2; d_gene: -; v_gene: TRBV5-1; abundance: -; CDR3aa: CASSLGARGRYGYTF; CDR3nt: TGCGCCAGCAGCTTGGGGGCCAGGGGCCGATATGGCTACACCTTC
j_gene: TRBJ2-5; d_gene: -; v_gene: TRBV6-2/TRBV6-3; abundance: few; CDR3aa: CASSWASGFRGQETQYF; CDR3nt: TGTGCCAGCAGTTGGGCGAGTGGGTTCCGCGGTCAAGAGACCCAGTACTTC
j_gene: TRBJ2-2; d_gene: -; v_gene: TRBV14; abundance: -; CDR3aa: CASSHRFRAGGTGELFF; CDR3nt: TGTGCCAGCAGCCATCGTTTCCGGGCAGGGGGGACCGGGGAGCTGTTTTTT
j_gene: TRBJ2-7; d_gene: -; v_gene: TRBV20-1; abundance: many; CDR3aa: CSARDFLARTVDEQYF; CDR3nt: TGCAGTGCTAGAGATTTTTTAGCGAGGACGGTCGACGAGCAGTACTTC
j_gene: TRBJ1-5; d_gene: TRBD1; v_gene: TRBV12-3/TRBV12-4; abundance: many; CDR3aa: CASSRRAQGAGGNQPQHF; CDR3nt: TGTGCCAGCAGCCGGAGGGCACAGGGGGCGGGTGGCAATCAGCCCCAGCATTTT
j_gene: TRBJ2-1; d_gene: TRBD2; v_gene: TRBV5-1; abundance: many; CDR3aa: CASSLGLAEHNEQFF; CDR3nt: TGCGCCAGCAGCTTGGGACTAGCGGAGCACAATGAGCAGTTCTTC
j_gene: TRBJ2-7; d_gene: TRBD1; v_gene: TRBV4-3; abundance: -; CDR3aa: CASSQVTGGSGYEQYF; CDR3nt: TGCGCCAGCAGCCAAGTAACAGGGGGCTCGGGGTACGAGCAGTACTTC
j_gene: TRBJ1-5; d_gene: -; v_gene: TRBV9; abundance: medium-sized; CDR3aa: CASSVDGANQPQHF; CDR3nt: TGTGCCAGCAGCGTAGATGGGGCCAATCAGCCCCAGCATTTT
j_gene: TRBJ2-1; d_gene: -; v_gene: TRBV6-5; abundance: many; CDR3aa: CASSVSGGYNEQFF; CDR3nt: TGTGCCAGCAGCGTGTCTGGCGGGTACAATGAGCAGTTCTTC
j_gene: TRBJ2-3; d_gene: TRBD1; v_gene: TRBV5-1; abundance: -; CDR3aa: CASSFYGQGTDTQYF; CDR3nt: TGCGCCAGCAGCTTCTATGGACAGGGCACAGATACGCAGTATTTT
j_gene: TRBJ2-7; d_gene: TRBD1; v_gene: TRBV20-1; abundance: many; CDR3aa: CSAWGTGENEQYF; CDR3nt: TGCAGTGCGTGGGGGACAGGGGAGAACGAGCAGTACTTC
j_gene: TRBJ1-2; d_gene: -; v_gene: TRBV12-3/TRBV12-4; abundance: few; CDR3aa: CASSHLRRSNYGYTF; CDR3nt: TGTGCCAGCAGCCACCTTAGGCGTTCTAACTATGGCTACACCTTC
j_gene: TRBJ1-4; d_gene: -; v_gene: TRBV5-1; abundance: -; CDR3aa: CASSLKSGEKLFF; CDR3nt: TGCGCCAGCAGCTTGAAATCCGGAGAAAAACTGTTTTTT